Listed here are 4 T cell receptor beta chains from one sample, sequenced in a study of cytomegalovirus exposure and HLA in healthy donors. The protocol was immunoSEQ multiplex PCR, while the TCRdb copy is restricted to in-frame clones and leaves out a portion. The sample lists approximately 180,000 clones, about 86% seen once, with approximately 1.5% in the top ten. Sequencing was performed on PBMCs. The receptors were sampled from a woman in her thirties in good health and CMV-seronegative.

The rearrangement links TRBV10-3 to TRBJ2-7; D is possibly TRBD1 (6 bases). CDR1 ENHRY and CDR2 SYGVKD come from the germline V gene. V gave up 3 bases and J gave up 6 bases, with 18 bases separating them. CDR3 length: 15 residues. CDR3: CAISDPRGSRREQYF. Here the CDR3 DNA reads TGTGCCATCAGTGACCCCAGGGGTTCGCGGCGCGAGCAGTACTTC.

The CDR3 here is CATSRERLARQYNEQFF. Written as DNA, the CDR3 is TGTGCCACCAGCAGAGAACGACTAGCCAGACAATACAATGAGCAGTTCTTC. This rearrangement joins TRBV15 to TRBJ2-1; 7 bases are shared with TRBD2. Germline V gives CDR1 LNHNV, CDR2 YYDKDF (reference sequence). The CDR3 consists of 17 residues. V lost 0 bases and J lost 4; bases outside the gene matches: 9.

J is TRBJ2-5 and V is TRBV6-5; maybe TRBD2 (6 bases). This CDR3 is built from 16 residues. V was clipped by 1 base and J by 5 bases, with 17 bases between them. Per germline, CDR1 MNHEY and CDR2 SVGAGI. The DNA of the CDR3 is TGTGCCAGCAGTTACTTCGGGGGTTATTCGTCGGAGACCCAGTACTTC. Its protein product is CASSYFGGYSSETQYF.

V and J are TRBV30 and TRBJ2-7, with 8 nucleotides matching TRBD1. The CDR3 sequence is 14 residues long. V dropped 1 base and J dropped 2; count of bases not matched to a gene: 4. Germline CDR1 GTSNPN, CDR2 SVGIG (reference sequence). CDR3 amino acids: CAWSGRDRPYEQYF. CDR3 DNA sequence: TGTGCCTGGAGTGGAAGGGACAGGCCCTACGAGCAGTACTTC.